This T cell receptor beta chain was recovered during a study of shared clonotypes between healthy human individuals. Only in-frame clones appear in the TCRdb table, and some are missing; sequencing was by immunoSEQ multiplex PCR. The sample has hundreds of thousands of clones; about 91% are singletons. As defined, naive CD8 cells were CD45RO-negative and positively selected for CCR7, with terminally differentiated effector memory CD45RA+ cells excluded. As concerns this clone: What it recognizes is unknown.

Study results and limitations: Genetic and exposure-history diversity was limited by the small donor number. Rarefaction showed sorted-subset sequencing was incomplete despite large depth.

CDR1 and CDR2 from the germline V gene are SEHNR and FQNEAQ (reference sequence). This CDR3 contains 14 residues. V dropped 5 bases and J dropped 3 bases, with 14 bases sitting between them. Sequencing was done on a sample of naive CD8+ T cells sorted from blood. The rearrangement links TRBV7-9 to TRBJ2-7; a weak D match, TRBD2 (5 bases). The TCR originated in a man aged 25-40 years in good health. The CDR3 here is CASSPSVRVYEQYF. The CDR3 region has the DNA TGTGCCAGCAGCCCTAGTGTGAGGGTCTACGAGCAGTACTTC.